These T cell receptor beta chains were read from a single sample in a study of response to subunit inactivated influenza vaccine. TCRdb recomputed calls from the RT-PCR reads with MiXCR, one row per CDR3 protein. The profile covers about 800,000 distinct CDR3 sequences, with roughly 20% appearing a single time and around 9.6% taken by the ten largest. The sequencing here drew on PBMCs from blood, taken 5 days after vaccination. These receptors came from a man aged 50-60 years who received an inactivated influenza vaccine. Each CDR3 is given with its conserved first and last residue. Fields, in order: J gene, D gene, V gene, clone size, CDR3 protein, CDR3 DNA. The D gene is left open where the match is weak. Clone sizes are given selectively: once, few, many, or a class where the clone is expanded.

J: TRBJ2-7; D: TRBD1; V: TRBV28; size: many; CDR3: CASKGQGHEQYF; DNA: TGTGCCAGCAAAGGACAGGGCCACGAGCAGTACTTC
J: TRBJ2-2; D: .; V: TRBV4-1; size: .; CDR3: CASSQVKGAGELFF; DNA: TGCGCCAGCAGCCAAGTCAAGGGAGCCGGGGAGCTGTTTTTT
J: TRBJ2-2; D: TRBD2; V: TRBV7-3; size: many; CDR3: CASSYLAGPNTGELFF; DNA: TGTGCCAGCAGCTACCTAGCGGGACCGAACACCGGGGAGCTGTTTTTT
J: TRBJ1-5; D: TRBD1; V: TRBV20-1; size: .; CDR3: CSARKQGAGNQPQHF; DNA: TGCAGTGCTAGAAAACAGGGGGCGGGCAATCAGCCCCAGCATTTT
J: TRBJ1-2; D: .; V: TRBV15; size: .; CDR3: CATSRVGVTAGRYGYTF; DNA: TGTGCCACCAGCAGAGTCGGCGTCACTGCAGGGCGCTATGGCTACACCTTC
J: TRBJ1-1; D: .; V: TRBV12-3/TRBV12-4; size: .; CDR3: CASSGDTAEAFF; DNA: TGTGCCAGCAGCGGGGACACCGCGGAAGCTTTCTTT
J: TRBJ2-1; D: .; V: TRBV6-2/TRBV6-3; size: .; CDR3: CASSYPIRGARHNEQFF; DNA: TGTGCCAGCAGTTATCCCATTCGGGGGGCCCGACACAATGAGCAGTTCTTC
J: TRBJ2-3; D: .; V: TRBV10-3; size: .; CDR3: CATRDSHTDTQYF; DNA: TGTGCCACCCGGGACTCCCACACAGATACGCAGTATTTT
J: TRBJ2-7; D: .; V: TRBV3-1; size: many; CDR3: CASSQDSGSYEQYF; DNA: TGTGCCAGCAGCCAAGACTCCGGTTCCTACGAGCAGTACTTC
J: TRBJ1-1; D: .; V: TRBV12-3/TRBV12-4; size: few; CDR3: CASTLGGALNTEAFF; DNA: TGTGCCAGCACCCTCGGGGGGGCGCTGAACACTGAAGCTTTCTTT
J: TRBJ2-5; D: TRBD1; V: TRBV6-2/TRBV6-3; size: .; CDR3: CASSSGQGHQETQYF; DNA: TGTGCCAGCAGTAGCGGACAGGGGCATCAAGAGACCCAGTACTTC
J: TRBJ2-1; D: TRBD2; V: TRBV6-1; size: .; CDR3: CASRKPGGDEQFF; DNA: TGTGCCAGCAGAAAACCGGGGGGAGATGAGCAGTTCTTC
J: TRBJ2-1; D: TRBD2; V: TRBV7-8; size: few; CDR3: CASSGASGAISYNEQFF; DNA: TGTGCCAGCAGCGGGGCTAGCGGGGCTATTTCCTACAATGAGCAGTTCTTC
J: TRBJ1-3; D: .; V: TRBV12-3/TRBV12-4; size: .; CDR3: CASGRGITGNTIYF; DNA: TGTGCCAGCGGGCGGGGGATTACTGGAAACACCATATATTTT
J: TRBJ2-5; D: .; V: TRBV7-2; size: few; CDR3: CASSLVVRGLQTQYF; DNA: TGTGCCAGCAGCTTAGTGGTTAGAGGGTTGCAGACCCAGTACTTC
J: TRBJ2-1; D: TRBD2; V: TRBV12-3/TRBV12-4; size: few; CDR3: CASSDPLAGPSKEQFF; DNA: TGTGCCAGCAGTGACCCACTAGCGGGGCCTTCAAAGGAGCAGTTCTTC
J: TRBJ2-1; D: TRBD1; V: TRBV7-6; size: few; CDR3: CASSPQGALHPYNEQFF; DNA: TGTGCCAGCAGCCCTCAGGGGGCGCTTCACCCCTACAATGAGCAGTTCTTC
J: TRBJ1-1; D: .; V: TRBV27; size: few; CDR3: CASSMVVKGTEAFF; DNA: TGTGCCAGCAGTATGGTAGTTAAAGGCACTGAAGCTTTCTTT
J: TRBJ2-5; D: TRBD1; V: TRBV29-1; size: few; CDR3: CSVTTGTGGRETQYF; DNA: TGCAGCGTAACCACCGGGACAGGGGGCAGGGAGACCCAGTACTTC
J: TRBJ2-2; D: .; V: TRBV5-1; size: .; CDR3: CASRPAQGLYGELFF; DNA: TGCGCCAGCAGGCCGGCTCAGGGGCTCTACGGGGAGCTGTTTTTT
J: TRBJ2-2; D: .; V: TRBV11-2; size: .; CDR3: CASSLVPLGGRTGELFF; DNA: TGTGCCAGCAGCTTAGTTCCCCTTGGGGGGCGCACCGGGGAGCTGTTTTTT
J: TRBJ1-1; D: .; V: TRBV6-5; size: few; CDR3: CASSYMRNTEAFF; DNA: TGTGCCAGCAGTTATATGAGGAACACTGAAGCTTTCTTT
J: TRBJ1-2; D: .; V: TRBV5-1; size: few; CDR3: CASSLEEGRNYGYTF; DNA: TGCGCCAGCAGCTTGGAGGAGGGGCGAAACTATGGCTACACCTTC
J: TRBJ1-5; D: .; V: TRBV7-2; size: few; CDR3: CASSLEPYSNQPQHF; DNA: TGTGCCAGCAGCTTAGAGCCTTATAGCAATCAGCCCCAGCATTTT
J: TRBJ2-7; D: .; V: TRBV30; size: few; CDR3: CAWGTSYEQYF; DNA: TGTGCCTGGGGTACCTCCTACGAGCAGTACTTC
J: TRBJ1-1; D: .; V: TRBV29-1; size: few; CDR3: CSHSEGPSTEAFF; DNA: TGCAGCCATAGCGAGGGACCGAGCACTGAAGCTTTCTTT
J: TRBJ1-1; D: .; V: TRBV29-1; size: few; CDR3: CSVVAGTEAFF; DNA: TGCAGCGTTGTAGCGGGGACTGAAGCTTTCTTT
J: TRBJ2-2; D: .; V: TRBV6-2/TRBV6-3; size: once; CDR3: CASSYLQVHKQNTGELFF; DNA: TGTGCCAGCAGTTACCTACAGGTCCACAAACAGAACACCGGGGAGCTGTTTTTT
J: TRBJ1-1; D: TRBD1; V: TRBV7-8; size: .; CDR3: CASSMDRALTEAFF; DNA: TGTGCCAGCAGCATGGACAGGGCATTGACTGAAGCTTTCTTT
J: TRBJ2-2; D: TRBD2; V: TRBV4-3; size: .; CDR3: CASSQEPSGRARAGELFF; DNA: TGCGCCAGCAGCCAAGAACCTAGCGGGAGGGCCCGGGCCGGGGAGCTGTTTTTT
J: TRBJ2-7; D: TRBD2; V: TRBV5-1; size: few; CDR3: CASSGRASGSSYEQYF; DNA: TGCGCCAGCAGCGGCCGGGCTAGCGGGAGCTCCTACGAGCAGTACTTC
J: TRBJ2-1; D: .; V: TRBV10-3; size: many; CDR3: CAISERAANPYNEQFF; DNA: TGTGCCATCAGTGAGCGGGCAGCCAACCCCTACAATGAGCAGTTCTTC
J: TRBJ2-1; D: TRBD1; V: TRBV5-1; size: .; CDR3: CASSLDRGSLNEQFF; DNA: TGCGCCAGCAGTTTGGACAGGGGGTCGCTGAATGAGCAGTTCTTC
J: TRBJ1-6; D: TRBD1; V: TRBV7-6; size: .; CDR3: CASSPLTGSNSPLHF; DNA: TGTGCCAGCAGCCCCCTGACAGGGTCAAATTCACCCCTCCATTTT
J: TRBJ2-6; D: .; V: TRBV7-9; size: .; CDR3: CASIQAAGANVLTF; DNA: TGTGCCAGCATTCAGGCCGCCGGGGCCAACGTCCTGACTTTC
J: TRBJ2-7; D: TRBD2; V: TRBV27; size: .; CDR3: CASSLKAGGPSYEQYF; DNA: TGTGCCAGCAGTTTAAAAGCGGGGGGGCCTTCCTACGAGCAGTACTTC
J: TRBJ2-3; D: .; V: TRBV20-1; size: .; CDR3: CSARDVGTQYF; DNA: TGCAGTGCTAGAGATGTAGGTACGCAGTATTTT